Listed here is a single T cell receptor beta chain. Original processing notes: Estimates of nucleated cell counts were drawn from the amplification of reference gene primers. Method: immunoSEQ multiplex PCR; TCRdb's copy keeps in-frame clones and lacks some. V and J calls and clone size are as listed in that table; D and trimming were resolved from the DNA. Of about 99,000 clones in the sample, 84% were seen once. The V and J ends lost 0 bases and 7 bases respectively, with 6 bases between them. Germline-derived CDR1 and CDR2 are SEHNR and FQNEAQ (reference sequence). The CDR3 totals 13 residues. This entry comes from a study of blood T cell repertoires in COVID-19. For the study at large: Whether acute or convalescent, the COVID-19 samples came from the United States, Italy and Spain. PBMCs, B-cell-depleted T cells, or T cells provided the cDNA or gDNA that made up the material.

The TCR was taken from a human donor in a cohort sampled during active or convalescent COVID-19. The V gene is TRBV7-9, the J gene TRBJ1-4, with D unresolved. Sequencing used peripheral blood. The CDR3 protein is CASSLAGGEKLFF. CDR3 sequence (DNA): TGTGCCAGCAGCTTAGCGGGAGGTGAAAAACTGTTTTTT. The entire variable domain, with the rest obtained from reference TRBV7-9 and TRBJ1-4, is as follows: DTGVSQNPRHKITKRGQNVTFRCDPISEHNRLYWYRQTLGQGPEFLTYFQNEAQLEKSRLLSDRFSAERPKGSFSTLEIQRTEQGDSAMYLCASSLAGGEKLFFGSGTQLSVL.